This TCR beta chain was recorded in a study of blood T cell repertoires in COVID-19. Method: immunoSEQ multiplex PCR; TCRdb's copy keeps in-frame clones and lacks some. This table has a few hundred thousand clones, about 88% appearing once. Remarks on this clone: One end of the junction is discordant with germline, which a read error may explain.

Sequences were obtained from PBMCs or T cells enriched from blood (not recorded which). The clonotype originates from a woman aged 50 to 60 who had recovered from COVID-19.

The CDR3 sequence is CASSTRGLMEF. As DNA, the CDR3 is TGTGCCAGCAGCACCAGGGGTTTGATGGAGTTC. The chain joins TRBV5-6 to TRBJ2-7; a possible D gene is TRBD1 (6 bases). CDR1 SGHDT and CDR2 YYEEEE come from the germline V gene. The CDR3 is made up of 11 amino acids.